The 26 T cell receptor beta chains in this list originate from one sample, sequenced in a study of identifying expanded T cells in peripheral blood. TCRdb's copy holds only in-frame clones and misses some; the assay was immunoSEQ multiplex PCR. The sample lists about 82,000 clones; around 90% were seen once. The sample taken for sequencing was blood. These receptors were obtained from a person aged 18-70 years in good health.

V gene TRBV30 combines with J gene TRBJ2-1; 10 positions agree with TRBD2. V trimming: 2 bases; J trimming: 2 bases; junction bases outside the gene matches: 6. Per the germline V gene, CDR1 is GTSNPN and CDR2 is SVGIG (reference sequence). The CDR3 length is 16 residues. Here the CDR3 reads CAWSSLAGGTYNEQFF. The CDR3 DNA reads as TGTGCCTGGAGTTCCTTAGCGGGAGGAACCTACAATGAGCAGTTCTTC.

V and J are TRBV5-1 and TRBJ2-3, with D possibly being TRBD2 (6 bases). V gave up 4 bases and J gave up 1 base, with 13 bases separating them. Per the germline V gene, CDR1 is SGHRS and CDR2 is YFSETQ. The CDR3 contains 15 residues. The CDR3 spells CASSHRELRTDTQYF. The CDR3 nucleotides are TGCGCCAGCAGCCATCGGGAGCTCCGCACAGATACGCAGTATTTT.

The chain recombines TRBV5-1 with TRBJ1-1; the match to TRBD1 covers 7 bases. V lost 3 bases to trimming and J lost 0 bases; unmatched junction nucleotides: 2. Germline loops: CDR1 SGHRS, CDR2 YFSETQ. The length of the CDR3 is 14 residues. Written as DNA, the CDR3 is TGCGCCAGCAGCTCCACAGGGGTGAACACTGAAGCTTTCTTT. Translating gives CASSSTGVNTEAFF.

The chain couples TRBV27 to TRBJ2-7; D may match TRBD1 or TRBD2 (5 bases each). V was pared by 10 bases and J by 3 bases, with 22 bases between. The CDR3 has 15 residues. Germline values: CDR1 MNHEY, CDR2 SMNVEV (reference sequence). The CDR3 region is CATAKGYGAVYEQYF. CDR3 DNA sequence: TGTGCCACCGCGAAAGGGTACGGGGCGGTCTACGAGCAGTACTTC.

J is TRBJ1-4 and V is TRBV5-1; D perhaps matches TRBD1 (5 bases). Germline values: CDR1 SGHRS, CDR2 YFSETQ. CDR3 length: 15 residues. The ends were cut back, 2 bases at V and 8 bases at J, with 16 bases in the middle. The CDR3 DNA sequence: TGCGCCAGCAGCTTATGGGGGGAGTTAGAGGAAAAACTGTTTTTT. This encodes CASSLWGELEEKLFF.

The gene calls are TRBV5-1 and TRBJ1-5; 8 bases align to TRBD1. With V trimmed by 1 base and J by 6 bases, 6 bases remained unmatched. The CDR3 is 15 residues long. CDR1 and CDR2 from the germline V gene are SGHRS and YFSETQ. CDR3 residues: CASSLPTGGSQPQHF. CDR3 nucleotide sequence: TGCGCCAGCAGCTTGCCAACAGGGGGTAGTCAGCCCCAGCATTTT. The full variable domain, rest sourced from reference TRBV5-1 and TRBJ1-5, is KAGVTQTPRYLIKTRGQQVTLSCSPISGHRSVSWYQQTPGQGLQFLFEYFSETQRNKGNFPGRFSGRQFSNSRSEMNVSTLELGDSALYLCASSLPTGGSQPQHFGDGTRLSIL.

In its sample, this clone was seen a few times. This chain connects TRBV4-1 to TRBJ1-6; D possibly corresponds to TRBD1 (5 bases). The CDR3 is made up of 17 amino acids. CDR1 and CDR2 from the germline V gene are MGHRA and YSYEKL. The ends were cut back, 0 bases at V and 4 bases at J, with 13 bases in the middle. Here the CDR3 reads CASSQDFDRGYNSPLHF. Written as DNA, the CDR3 is TGCGCCAGCAGCCAAGATTTCGACAGAGGATATAATTCACCCCTCCACTTT.

This chain uses TRBV9 with TRBJ2-1, with D uncertain. The V end lost 0 bases, the J end lost 7 bases, and 11 bases lay between the germline ends. Germline CDR1 reads SGDLS; CDR2 reads YYNGEE. There are 14 residues in the CDR3. CDR3 coding DNA: TGTGCCAGCAGCGTAGAGGGCGAGAGGAATGAGCAGTTCTTC. Residues: CASSVEGERNEQFF.

The chain joins TRBV7-3 to TRBJ1-2, with D possibly TRBD1 on 6 matching bases. This CDR3 is built from 15 residues. CDR1 and CDR2 from the germline V gene are SGHTA and FQGTGA. Trimming pared 2 bases from V and 6 bases from J, leaving 16 bases between. CDR3 nucleotides: TGTGCCAGCAGCTTATTAGCAGGGGAAGTTAATGGCTACACCTTC. Protein sequence: CASSLLAGEVNGYTF.

The V gene is TRBV7-6, the J gene TRBJ2-3; D is possibly TRBD1 (5 bases). The CDR3 has 15 amino acids. With 4 bases removed from V and 2 bases from J, the gap between germline ends came to 13 bases. Per the germline V gene, CDR1 is SGHVS and CDR2 is FNYEAQ. The CDR3 spells CASSSLDRFTDTQYF. CDR3 nucleotides: TGTGCCAGCAGCTCCCTTGACAGATTCACAGATACGCAGTATTTT.

This rearrangement joins TRBV5-4 to TRBJ2-5; 7 bases map to TRBD1. The CDR3 is 13 amino acids. V was pared by 2 bases and J by 3 bases, with 1 base of the junction left unmatched. Germline CDR1 reads SGHNT; CDR2 reads YYREEE (reference sequence). CDR3 region: CASSFDREETQYF. CDR3 DNA: TGTGCCAGCAGCTTTGACAGGGAAGAGACCCAGTACTTC.

In its sample, this clone was seen once. The chain carries TRBV5-1 and TRBJ1-2, with TRBD1 identical over 12 bases. V was pared by 2 bases and J by 4 bases, with 6 bases of the junction left unmatched. This CDR3 is built from 16 residues. The V gene's germline CDR1 is SGHRS and CDR2 YFSETQ. The CDR3 coding sequence is TGCGCCAGCAGCTTCACCGGGACAGGGGGCATCTATGGCTACACCTTC. It yields the protein CASSFTGTGGIYGYTF.

The V call is TRBV18, the J call TRBJ2-7, with 12 bases aligning to TRBD1. Trimming at V came to 6 bases and at J to 5 bases, leaving 5 bases not matched to a gene. CDR3 size: 14 residues. Germline CDR1 is KGHSH and CDR2 is LQKENI. The DNA for the CDR3 is TGTGCCAGCTCCGCCGGGACAGGGGGCAACGAGCAGTACTTC. It is translated as CASSAGTGGNEQYF.

This chain links TRBV4-1 with TRBJ1-2; D is uncertain. V lost 6 bases to trimming and J lost 5 bases, with 19 bases between them. This CDR3 contains 15 residues. Germline CDR1 and CDR2: MGHRA and YSYEKL. In DNA, the CDR3 is TGCGCCAGCAGACGCGCCGCGGAAGTCGCATATGGCTACACCTTC. The encoded protein is CASRRAAEVAYGYTF.

This chain connects TRBV7-9 to TRBJ2-3; D not resolved. Germline V gene lookup returns CDR1 SEHNR and CDR2 FQNEAQ (reference sequence). CDR3 length: 18 residues. V was clipped by 5 bases and J by 1 base, with 22 bases between them. The CDR3 here is CASSPPFRTAQGTDTQYF. CDR3 nucleotide sequence: TGTGCCAGCAGCCCCCCCTTTCGGACCGCACAAGGCACAGATACGCAGTATTTT.

J is TRBJ1-1 and V is TRBV7-3; D remains ambiguous. The CDR3 contains 15 residues. Germline assignment: CDR1 SGHTA and CDR2 FQGTGA. The ends were cut back, 2 bases at V and 0 bases at J, with 10 bases in the middle. The CDR3 DNA is TGTGCCAGCAGCTTATTCGTCCCGATGAACACTGAAGCTTTCTTT. Residues: CASSLFVPMNTEAFF.

The chain has TRBV11-2 and TRBJ2-7, with D unclear. The CDR3 is 13 amino acids. The germline V and J ends were trimmed by 2 bases and 4 bases, with 9 bases remaining between them. Germline V lookup: CDR1 SGHAT, CDR2 FQNNGV. The CDR3 spells CASSLIAVYEQYF. The CDR3 DNA reads TGTGCCAGCAGCTTAATTGCAGTATACGAGCAGTACTTC.

The J gene is TRBJ2-7, the V gene TRBV5-1; D unclear. The V gene lost 1 base and the J gene lost 5 bases, with 4 bases spanning the gap. In germline, CDR1 is SGHRS, CDR2 YFSETQ. The CDR3 has 11 amino acids. CDR3 amino acids: CASSLNDEQYF. For the CDR3, the DNA is TGCGCCAGCAGCTTGAATGACGAGCAGTACTTC.

V and J are TRBV11-2 and TRBJ2-7; D is unclear. The germline gives CDR1 SGHAT, CDR2 FQNNGV. The V gene lost 0 bases and the J gene lost 4 bases, with 10 bases spanning the gap. The CDR3 contains 14 residues. The CDR3 nucleotides read TGTGCCAGCAGCTTAGACGGCTGGACGTACGAGCAGTACTTC. This translates into CASSLDGWTYEQYF.

This chain connects TRBV5-6 to TRBJ1-2; 8 bases agree with TRBD1. With 4 bases clipped from V and 3 bases from J, the junction kept 8 bases outside the gene matches. Germline V lookup: CDR1 SGHDT, CDR2 YYEEEE. CDR3 length: 15 residues. CDR3 region: CASSASGTGYYGYTF. CDR3 nucleotide sequence: TGTGCCAGCAGCGCATCCGGGACAGGCTACTATGGCTACACCTTC.

This chain uses TRBV7-8 with TRBJ2-2, with a tentative D call TRBD2 (6 bases). CDR3 size: 14 residues. CDR1 is SGHVS, CDR2 FQNEAQ, per germline. The V gene lost 1 base and the J gene lost 6 bases, with 9 bases spanning the gap. The CDR3 DNA reads TGTGCCAGCAGCTTAGTTTGGGACTCCGGGGAGCTGTTTTTT. Translated: CASSLVWDSGELFF.

The CDR3 DNA sequence: TGTGCCAGCAGCCCCTCGATGAGCTCCTACAATGAGCAGTTCTTC. Protein sequence: CASSPSMSSYNEQFF. The chain is built from TRBV27 and TRBJ2-1; D not certain. Germline CDR1 reads MNHEY; CDR2 reads SMNVEV (reference sequence). V was trimmed by 6 bases and J by 0 bases, leaving 12 bases between them. The CDR3 sequence is 15 residues long.

The V and J genes are TRBV9 and TRBJ1-2; D is perhaps TRBD1 (5 bases). CDR1 and CDR2 (germline): SGDLS, YYNGEE. V lost 0 bases, J lost 4 bases, and 16 bases lay in between. The CDR3 extends over 16 amino acids. CDR3 nucleotide sequence: TGTGCCAGCAGCGTAGCTCAATCGGGACCGTCCTATGGCTACACCTTC. Amino acid sequence: CASSVAQSGPSYGYTF.

The genes are TRBV9 and TRBJ2-1; either TRBD1 or TRBD2 may fit D (5 bases each). Germline lookup yields CDR1 SGDLS and CDR2 YYNGEE. Trimming removed 6 bases at V and 6 bases at J, with 22 bases between. The length of the CDR3 is 16 residues. The CDR3: CASNRPGADGSNEQFF. The CDR3 coding sequence is TGTGCCAGCAATAGACCCGGGGCTGATGGATCCAATGAGCAGTTCTTC.

This chain uses TRBV28 with TRBJ2-3, with D possibly matching TRBD1 (5 bases). Germline loops: CDR1 MDHEN, CDR2 SYDVKM. V lost 6 bases, J lost 0 bases, and 16 bases lay in between. CDR3 length equals 16 residues. The CDR3 nucleotides read TGTGCCAGCAGGAACCTCAGGGTAGTAAGCACAGATACGCAGTATTTT. This translates into CASRNLRVVSTDTQYF.

The chain is built from TRBV2 and TRBJ1-2, with TRBD1 identical over 9 bases. V lost 8 bases, J lost 8 bases, and 9 bases stayed unmatched. Germline values: CDR1 SNHLY, CDR2 FYNNEI. The CDR3 covers 13 residues. CDR3 nucleotides: TGTGCCAGCGGGGGGGGACAGGGCAGAGGCTACACCTTC. Protein sequence: CASGGGQGRGYTF.